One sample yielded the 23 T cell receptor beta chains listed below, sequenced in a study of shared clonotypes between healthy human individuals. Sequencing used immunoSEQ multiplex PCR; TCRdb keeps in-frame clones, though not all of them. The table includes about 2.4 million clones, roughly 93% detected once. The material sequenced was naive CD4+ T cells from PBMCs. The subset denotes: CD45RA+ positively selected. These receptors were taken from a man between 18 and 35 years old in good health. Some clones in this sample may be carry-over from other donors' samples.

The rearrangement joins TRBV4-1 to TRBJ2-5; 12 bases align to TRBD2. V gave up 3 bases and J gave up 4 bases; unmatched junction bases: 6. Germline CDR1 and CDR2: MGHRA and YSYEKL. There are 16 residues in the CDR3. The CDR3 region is CASSHGLAGSGETQYF. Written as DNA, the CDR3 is TGCGCCAGCAGCCACGGACTAGCGGGAAGTGGAGAGACCCAGTACTTC.

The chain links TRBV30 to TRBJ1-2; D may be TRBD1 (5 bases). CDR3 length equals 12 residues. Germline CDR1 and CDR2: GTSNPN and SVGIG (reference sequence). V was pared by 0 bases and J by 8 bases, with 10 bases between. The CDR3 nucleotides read TGTGCCTGGAGTGTCGGGGGATGGGGCTACACCTTC. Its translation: CAWSVGGWGYTF.

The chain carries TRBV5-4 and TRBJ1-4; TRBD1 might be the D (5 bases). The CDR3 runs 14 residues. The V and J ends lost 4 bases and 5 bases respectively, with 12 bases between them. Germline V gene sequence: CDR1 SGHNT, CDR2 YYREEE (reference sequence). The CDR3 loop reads CASSPGTENEKLFF. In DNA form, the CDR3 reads TGTGCCAGCAGCCCCGGGACGGAAAATGAAAAACTGTTTTTT.

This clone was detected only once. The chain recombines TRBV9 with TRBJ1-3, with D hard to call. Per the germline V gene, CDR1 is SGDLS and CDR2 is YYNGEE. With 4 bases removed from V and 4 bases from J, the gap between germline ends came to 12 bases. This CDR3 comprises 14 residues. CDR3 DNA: TGTGCCAGCAGCCCGAGAGGCGAGGGAAACACCATATATTTT. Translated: CASSPRGEGNTIYF.

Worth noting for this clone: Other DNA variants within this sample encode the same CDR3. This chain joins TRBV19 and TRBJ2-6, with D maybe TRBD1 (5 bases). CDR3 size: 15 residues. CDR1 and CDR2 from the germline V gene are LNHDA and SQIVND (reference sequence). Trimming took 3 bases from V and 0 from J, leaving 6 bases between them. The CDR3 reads CASSMGRSGANVLTF. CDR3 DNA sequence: TGTGCCAGTAGTATGGGGCGCTCTGGGGCCAACGTCCTGACTTTC.

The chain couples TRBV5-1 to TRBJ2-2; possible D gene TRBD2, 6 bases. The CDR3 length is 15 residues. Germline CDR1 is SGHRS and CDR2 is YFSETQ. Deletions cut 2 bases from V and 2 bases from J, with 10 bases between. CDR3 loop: CASSFPSVNTGELFF. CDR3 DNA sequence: TGCGCCAGCAGCTTCCCTAGCGTCAACACCGGGGAGCTGTTTTTT.

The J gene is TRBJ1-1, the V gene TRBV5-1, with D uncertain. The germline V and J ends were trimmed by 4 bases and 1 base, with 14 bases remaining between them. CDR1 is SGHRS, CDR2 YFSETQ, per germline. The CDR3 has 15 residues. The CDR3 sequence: CASSIGPRQNTEAFF. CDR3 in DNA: TGCGCCAGCAGCATCGGGCCACGCCAGAACACTGAAGCTTTCTTT.

This chain's CDR3 is CASSPNTGGLTGELFF. CDR3 DNA sequence: TGTGCCAGCTCACCAAATACAGGGGGCCTCACCGGGGAGCTGTTTTTT. The chain has TRBV18 and TRBJ2-2; 9 bases line up with TRBD1. Germline V lookup: CDR1 KGHSH, CDR2 LQKENI. V shed 2 bases, J shed 4 bases, and the junction held 5 bases outside the gene matches. This CDR3 is 16 amino acids long.

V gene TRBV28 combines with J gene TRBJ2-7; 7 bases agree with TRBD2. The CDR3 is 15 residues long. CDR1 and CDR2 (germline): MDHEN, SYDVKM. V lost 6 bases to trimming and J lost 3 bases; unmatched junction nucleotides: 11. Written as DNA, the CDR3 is TGTGCCAGCAGCCTCCTCTCAGCGGGGAACTACGAGCAGTACTTC. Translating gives CASSLLSAGNYEQYF.

CDR3 nucleotide sequence: TGTGCCAGCAGCCTTCAGTCCACTAATGAAAAACTGTTTTTT. It codes for CASSLQSTNEKLFF. This rearrangement joins TRBV28 to TRBJ1-4; D ambiguous. CDR1 and CDR2 (germline): MDHEN, SYDVKM. There are 14 residues in the CDR3. Trimming left V 6 bases short and J 2 bases short, with 10 bases between.

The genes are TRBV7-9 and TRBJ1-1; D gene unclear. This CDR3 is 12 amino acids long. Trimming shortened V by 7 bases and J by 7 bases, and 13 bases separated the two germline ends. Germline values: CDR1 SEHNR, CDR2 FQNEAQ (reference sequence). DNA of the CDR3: TGTGCCAGCACCTCCAAGGGCGGTGAAGCTTTCTTT. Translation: CASTSKGGEAFF.

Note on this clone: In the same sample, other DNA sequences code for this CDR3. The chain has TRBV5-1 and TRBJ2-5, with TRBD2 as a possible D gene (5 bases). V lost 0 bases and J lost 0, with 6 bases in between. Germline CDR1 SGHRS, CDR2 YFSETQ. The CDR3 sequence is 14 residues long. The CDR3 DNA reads TGCGCCAGCAGCTTGGCCGGGAACCAAGAGACCCAGTACTTC. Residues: CASSLAGNQETQYF. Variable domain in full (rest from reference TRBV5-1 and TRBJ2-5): KAGVTQTPRYLIKTRGQQVTLSCSPISGHRSVSWYQQTPGQGLQFLFEYFSETQRNKGNFPGRFSGRQFSNSRSEMNVSTLELGDSALYLCASSLAGNQETQYFGPGTRLLVL.

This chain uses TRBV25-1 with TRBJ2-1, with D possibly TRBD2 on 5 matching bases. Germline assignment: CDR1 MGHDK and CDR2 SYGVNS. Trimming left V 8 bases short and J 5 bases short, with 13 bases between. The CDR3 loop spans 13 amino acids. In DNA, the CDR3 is TGTGCCAGCCAACAGCGGACCAACAATGAGCAGTTCTTC. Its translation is CASQQRTNNEQFF. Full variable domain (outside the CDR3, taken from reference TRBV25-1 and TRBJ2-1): EADIYQTPRYLVIGTGKKITLECSQTMGHDKMYWYQQDPGMELHLIHYSYGVNSTEKGDLSSESTVSRIRTEHFPLTLESARPSHTSQYLCASQQRTNNEQFFGPGTRLTVL.

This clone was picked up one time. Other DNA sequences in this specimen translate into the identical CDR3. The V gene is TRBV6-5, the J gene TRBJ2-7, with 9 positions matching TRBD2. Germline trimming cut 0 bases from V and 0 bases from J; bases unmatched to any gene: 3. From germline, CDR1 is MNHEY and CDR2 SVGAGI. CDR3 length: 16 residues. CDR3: CASSYSVLAGSYEQYF. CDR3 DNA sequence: TGTGCCAGCAGTTACTCGGTACTAGCGGGCTCCTACGAGCAGTACTTC.

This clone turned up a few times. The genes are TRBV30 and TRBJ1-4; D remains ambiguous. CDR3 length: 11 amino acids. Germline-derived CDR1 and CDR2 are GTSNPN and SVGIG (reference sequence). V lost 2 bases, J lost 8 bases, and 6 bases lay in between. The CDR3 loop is CAWSPTEKLFF. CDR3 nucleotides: TGTGCCTGGAGTCCAACGGAAAAACTGTTTTTT.

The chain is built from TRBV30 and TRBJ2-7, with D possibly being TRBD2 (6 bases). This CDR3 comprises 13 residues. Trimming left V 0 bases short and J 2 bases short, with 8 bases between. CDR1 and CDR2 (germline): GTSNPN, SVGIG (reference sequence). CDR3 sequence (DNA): TGTGCCTGGAGTGTGGTAGCGGCCTACGAGCAGTACTTC. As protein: CAWSVVAAYEQYF.

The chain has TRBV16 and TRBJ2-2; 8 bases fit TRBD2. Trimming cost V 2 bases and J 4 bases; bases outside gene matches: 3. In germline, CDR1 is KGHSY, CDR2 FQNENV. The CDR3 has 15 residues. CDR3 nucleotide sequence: TGTGCCAGCAGCCAAATGCGGGAGGCCACCGGGGAGCTGTTTTTT. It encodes CASSQMREATGELFF.

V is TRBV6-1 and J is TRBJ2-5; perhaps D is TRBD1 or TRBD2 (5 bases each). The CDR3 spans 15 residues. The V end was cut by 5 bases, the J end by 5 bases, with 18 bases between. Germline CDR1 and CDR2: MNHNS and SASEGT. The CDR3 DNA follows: TGTGCCAGCAGTACGGCCGCGACGGGGCGGGAGACCCAGTACTTC. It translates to CASSTAATGRETQYF.

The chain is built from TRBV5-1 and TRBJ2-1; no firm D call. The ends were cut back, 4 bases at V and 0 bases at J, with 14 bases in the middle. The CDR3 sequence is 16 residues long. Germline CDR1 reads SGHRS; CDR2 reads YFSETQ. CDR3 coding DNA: TGCGCCAGCAGCGTGGGATGGCGGAACTCCTACAATGAGCAGTTCTTC. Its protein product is CASSVGWRNSYNEQFF. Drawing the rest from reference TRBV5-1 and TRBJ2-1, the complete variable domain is KAGVTQTPRYLIKTRGQQVTLSCSPISGHRSVSWYQQTPGQGLQFLFEYFSETQRNKGNFPGRFSGRQFSNSRSEMNVSTLELGDSALYLCASSVGWRNSYNEQFFGPGTRLTVL.

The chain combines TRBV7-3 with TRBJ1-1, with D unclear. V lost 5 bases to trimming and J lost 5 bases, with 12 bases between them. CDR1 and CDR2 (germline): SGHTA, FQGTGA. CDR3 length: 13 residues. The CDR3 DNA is TGTGCCAGCAGCCCACTCTCATTGACTGAAGCTTTCTTT. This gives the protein CASSPLSLTEAFF.

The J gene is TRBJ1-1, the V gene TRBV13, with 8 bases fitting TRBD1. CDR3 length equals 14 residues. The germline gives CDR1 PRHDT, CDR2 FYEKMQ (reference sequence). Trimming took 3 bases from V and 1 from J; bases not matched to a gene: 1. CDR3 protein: CASSFRGRNTEAFF. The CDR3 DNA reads TGTGCCAGCAGCTTCAGGGGGCGGAACACTGAAGCTTTCTTT.

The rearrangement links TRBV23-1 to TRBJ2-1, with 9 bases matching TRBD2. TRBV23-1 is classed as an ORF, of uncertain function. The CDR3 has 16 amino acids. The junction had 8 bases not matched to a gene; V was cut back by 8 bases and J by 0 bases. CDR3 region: CASPTTSGSSYNEQFF. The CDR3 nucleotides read TGCGCCAGCCCCACGACTAGCGGAAGCTCCTACAATGAGCAGTTCTTC.

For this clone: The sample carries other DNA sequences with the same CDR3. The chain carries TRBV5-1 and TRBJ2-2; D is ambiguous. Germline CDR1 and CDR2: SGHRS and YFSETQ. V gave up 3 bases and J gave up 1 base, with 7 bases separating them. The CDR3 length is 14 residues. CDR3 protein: CASSSSGNTGELFF. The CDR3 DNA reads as TGCGCCAGCAGCTCTTCAGGGAACACCGGGGAGCTGTTTTTT.